There are a few counts of the clone carrying this T cell receptor (beta chain). Its antigen is unknown. 60 Vbeta and 13 Jbeta primers were used in PCR. Clones were sequenced by immunoSEQ multiplex PCR, and TCRdb holds only the in-frame ones, with some missing. The table lists some 100,000 clones, roughly three quarters of them singletons. The sample comes from a study of cytomegalovirus exposure and HLA in healthy donors. Study-wide results and caveats: A highly shared variant cluster was judged a likely technical artifact. Presence/absence analysis assumed near-uniform sequencing depth across donors.

CDR3 length: 14 amino acids. Trimming cost V 8 bases and J 6 bases; bases outside gene matches: 8. The germline V gene has CDR1 SNHLY and CDR2 FYNNEI. The specimen sequenced was PBMCs. The V and J genes are TRBV2 and TRBJ2-2, with TRBD2 identical over 8 bases. The source of this sequence is a woman in her forties or fifties in good health and CMV-seropositive. CDR3 in DNA: TGTGCCAGCGATGTCCCCGGGAGGGCCGGGGAGCTGTTTTTT. It specifies CASDVPGRAGELFF.